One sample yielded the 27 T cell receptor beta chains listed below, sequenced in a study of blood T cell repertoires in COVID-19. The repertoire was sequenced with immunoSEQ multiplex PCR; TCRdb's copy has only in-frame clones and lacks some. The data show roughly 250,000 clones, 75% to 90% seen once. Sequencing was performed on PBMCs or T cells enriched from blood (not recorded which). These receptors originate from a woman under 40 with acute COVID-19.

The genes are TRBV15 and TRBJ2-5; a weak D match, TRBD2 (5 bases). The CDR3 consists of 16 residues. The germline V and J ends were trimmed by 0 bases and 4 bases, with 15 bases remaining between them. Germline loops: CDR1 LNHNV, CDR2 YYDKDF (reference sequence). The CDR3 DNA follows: TGTGCCACCAGCAGAGATCGGACTGAGGTGGGAGAGACCCAGTACTTC. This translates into CATSRDRTEVGETQYF.

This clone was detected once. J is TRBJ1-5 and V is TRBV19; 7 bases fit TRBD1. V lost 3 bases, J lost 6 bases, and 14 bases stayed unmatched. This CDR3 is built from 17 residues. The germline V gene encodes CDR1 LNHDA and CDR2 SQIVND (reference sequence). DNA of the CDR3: TGTGCCAGTAGTATTCCTCACGACAGGGTCAGGAGTCAGCCCCAGCATTTT. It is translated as CASSIPHDRVRSQPQHF.

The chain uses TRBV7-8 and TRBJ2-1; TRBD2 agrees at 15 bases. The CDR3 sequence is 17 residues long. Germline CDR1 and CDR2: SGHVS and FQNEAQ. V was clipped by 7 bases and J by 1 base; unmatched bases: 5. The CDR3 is CASIPGTSGGSYNEQFF. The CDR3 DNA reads TGTGCCAGCATCCCCGGGACTAGCGGGGGGTCCTACAATGAGCAGTTCTTC.

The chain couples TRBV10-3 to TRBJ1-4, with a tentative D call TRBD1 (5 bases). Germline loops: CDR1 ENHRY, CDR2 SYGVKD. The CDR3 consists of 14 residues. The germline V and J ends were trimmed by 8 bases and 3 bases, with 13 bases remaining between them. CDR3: CAIRDRDSNEKLFF. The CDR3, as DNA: TGTGCCATCCGGGACCGGGACTCTAATGAAAAACTGTTTTTT.

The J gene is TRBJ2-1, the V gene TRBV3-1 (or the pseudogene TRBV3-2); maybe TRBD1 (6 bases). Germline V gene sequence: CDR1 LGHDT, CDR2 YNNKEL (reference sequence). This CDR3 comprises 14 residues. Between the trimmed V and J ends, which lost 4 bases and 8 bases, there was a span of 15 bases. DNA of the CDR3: TGTGCCAGCAGCCCTATCGCAGGGGCCCATGAGCAGTTCTTC. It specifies CASSPIAGAHEQFF.

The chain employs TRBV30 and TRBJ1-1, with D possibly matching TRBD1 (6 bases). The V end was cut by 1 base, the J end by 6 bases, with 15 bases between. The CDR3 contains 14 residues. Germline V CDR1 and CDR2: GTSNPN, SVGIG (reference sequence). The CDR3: CAWSATGYSSEAFF. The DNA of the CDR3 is TGTGCCTGGAGTGCCACAGGGTATTCTTCTGAAGCTTTCTTT.

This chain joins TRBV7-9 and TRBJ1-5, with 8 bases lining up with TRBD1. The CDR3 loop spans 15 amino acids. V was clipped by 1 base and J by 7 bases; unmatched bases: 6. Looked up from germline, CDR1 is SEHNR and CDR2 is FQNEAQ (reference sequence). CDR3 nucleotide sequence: TGTGCCAGCAGCTTAGGAGACAGGGGAGGCCAGCCCCAGCATTTT. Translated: CASSLGDRGGQPQHF.

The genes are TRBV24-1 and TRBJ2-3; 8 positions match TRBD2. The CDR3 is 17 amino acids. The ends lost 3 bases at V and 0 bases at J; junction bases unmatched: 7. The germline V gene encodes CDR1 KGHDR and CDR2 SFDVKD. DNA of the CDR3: TGTGCCACCAGTGATCCCAGCGGGGGCCCTAGCACAGATACGCAGTATTTT. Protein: CATSDPSGGPSTDTQYF.

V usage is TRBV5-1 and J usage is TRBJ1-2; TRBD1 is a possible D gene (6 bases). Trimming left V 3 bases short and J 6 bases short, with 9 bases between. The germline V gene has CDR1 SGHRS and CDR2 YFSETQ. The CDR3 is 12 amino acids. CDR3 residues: CASSSQGDGYTF. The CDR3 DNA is TGCGCCAGCAGCTCACAGGGCGATGGCTACACCTTC.

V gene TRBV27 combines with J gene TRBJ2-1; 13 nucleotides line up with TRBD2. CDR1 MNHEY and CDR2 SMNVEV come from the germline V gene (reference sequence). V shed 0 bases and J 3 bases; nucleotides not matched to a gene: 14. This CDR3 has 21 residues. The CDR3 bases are TGTGCCAGCAGTTTATCCCCCCCACTAGCGGGAGGGCCCCCTCGCTACAATGAGCAGTTCTTC. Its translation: CASSLSPPLAGGPPRYNEQFF.

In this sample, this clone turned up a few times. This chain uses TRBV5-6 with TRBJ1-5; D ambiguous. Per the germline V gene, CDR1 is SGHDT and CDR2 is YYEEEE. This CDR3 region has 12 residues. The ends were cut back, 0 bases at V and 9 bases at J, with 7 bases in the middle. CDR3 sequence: CASSLEEGPQHF. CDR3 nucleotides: TGTGCCAGCAGCTTGGAGGAGGGGCCCCAGCATTTT.

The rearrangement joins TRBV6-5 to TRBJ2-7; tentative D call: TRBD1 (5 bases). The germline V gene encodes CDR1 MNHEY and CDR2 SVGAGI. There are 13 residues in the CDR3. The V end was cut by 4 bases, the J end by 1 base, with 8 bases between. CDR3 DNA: TGTGCCAGCAGTTGGGGCAGGTCCTACGAGCAGTACTTC. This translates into CASSWGRSYEQYF.

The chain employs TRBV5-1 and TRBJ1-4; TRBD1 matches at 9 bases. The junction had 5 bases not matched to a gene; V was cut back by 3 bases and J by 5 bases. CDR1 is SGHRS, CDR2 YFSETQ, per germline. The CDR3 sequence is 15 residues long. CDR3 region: CASSWGDRVNEKLFF. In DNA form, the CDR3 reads TGCGCCAGCAGCTGGGGGGACAGGGTCAATGAAAAACTGTTTTTT.

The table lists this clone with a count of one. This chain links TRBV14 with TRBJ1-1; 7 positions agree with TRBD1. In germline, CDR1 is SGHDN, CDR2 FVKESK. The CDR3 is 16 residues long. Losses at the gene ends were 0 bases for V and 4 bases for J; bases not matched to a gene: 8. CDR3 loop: CASSQESFSGGTEAFF. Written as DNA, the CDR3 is TGTGCCAGCAGCCAAGAGTCGTTTTCAGGGGGCACTGAAGCTTTCTTT.

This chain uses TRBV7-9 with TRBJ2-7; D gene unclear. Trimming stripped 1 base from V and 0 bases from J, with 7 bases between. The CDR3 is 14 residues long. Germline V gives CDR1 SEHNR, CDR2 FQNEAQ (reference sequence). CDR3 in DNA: TGTGCCAGCAGCTTAGAACCAGACTCCTACGAGCAGTACTTC. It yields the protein CASSLEPDSYEQYF.

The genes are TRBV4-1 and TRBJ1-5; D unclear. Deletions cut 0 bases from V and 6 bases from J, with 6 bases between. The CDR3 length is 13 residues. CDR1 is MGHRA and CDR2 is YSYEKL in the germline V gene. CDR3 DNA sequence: TGCGCCAGCAGCCAAGATAGTGTTCAGCCCCAGCATTTT. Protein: CASSQDSVQPQHF.

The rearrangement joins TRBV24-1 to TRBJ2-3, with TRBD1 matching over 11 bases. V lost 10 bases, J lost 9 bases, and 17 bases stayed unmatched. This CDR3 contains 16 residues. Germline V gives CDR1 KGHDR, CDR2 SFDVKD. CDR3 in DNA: TGTGCCACGGGTCGGGAGCGCGGACAGGGGGCTCAGACGCAGTATTTT. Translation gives CATGRERGQGAQTQYF.

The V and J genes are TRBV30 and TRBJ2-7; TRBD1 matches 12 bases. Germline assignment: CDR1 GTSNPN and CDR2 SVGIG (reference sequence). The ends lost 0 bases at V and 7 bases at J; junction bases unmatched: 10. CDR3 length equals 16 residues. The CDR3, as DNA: TGTGCCTGGAGTGTAATAGGAAGGGACAGGGGGCGGGAGCAGTACTTC. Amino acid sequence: CAWSVIGRDRGREQYF.

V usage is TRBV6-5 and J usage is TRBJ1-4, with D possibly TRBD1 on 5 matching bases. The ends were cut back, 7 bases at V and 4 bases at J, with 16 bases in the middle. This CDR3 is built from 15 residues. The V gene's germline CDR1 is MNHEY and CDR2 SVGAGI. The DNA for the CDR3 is TGTGCCAGCACCGTGGTTGGGGGAGGTAATGAAAAACTGTTTTTT. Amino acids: CASTVVGGGNEKLFF.

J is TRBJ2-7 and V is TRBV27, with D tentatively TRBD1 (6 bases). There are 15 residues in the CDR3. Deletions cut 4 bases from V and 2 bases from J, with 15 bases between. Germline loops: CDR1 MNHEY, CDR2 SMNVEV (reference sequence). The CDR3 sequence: CASSSGQRKPYEQYF. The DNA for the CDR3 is TGTGCCAGCAGTTCGGGACAACGAAAGCCCTACGAGCAGTACTTC.

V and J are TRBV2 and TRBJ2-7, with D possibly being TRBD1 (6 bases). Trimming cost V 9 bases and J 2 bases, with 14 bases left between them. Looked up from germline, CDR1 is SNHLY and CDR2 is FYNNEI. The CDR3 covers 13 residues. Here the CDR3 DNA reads TGTGCCAGTGCCCCGGGACAACCCTACGAGCAGTACTTC. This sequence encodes CASAPGQPYEQYF.

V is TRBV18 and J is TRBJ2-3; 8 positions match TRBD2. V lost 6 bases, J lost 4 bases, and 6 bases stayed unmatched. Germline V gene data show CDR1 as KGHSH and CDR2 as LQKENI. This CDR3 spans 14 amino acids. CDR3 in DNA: TGTGCCAGCTCCGGGCGGGAGGCCGCAGATACGCAGTATTTT. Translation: CASSGREAADTQYF.

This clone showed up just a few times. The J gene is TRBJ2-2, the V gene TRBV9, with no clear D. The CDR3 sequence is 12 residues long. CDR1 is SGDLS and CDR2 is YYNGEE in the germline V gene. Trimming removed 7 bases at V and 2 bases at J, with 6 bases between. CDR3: CASSFNTGELFF. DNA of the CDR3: TGTGCCAGCTCATTTAACACCGGGGAGCTGTTTTTT. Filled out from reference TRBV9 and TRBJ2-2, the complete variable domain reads DSGVTQTPKHLITATGQRVTLRCSPRSGDLSVYWYQQSLDQGLQFLIQYYNGEERAKGNILERFSAQQFPDLHSELNLSSLELGDSALYFCASSFNTGELFFGEGSRLTVL.

The CDR3, as DNA: TGTGCCAGCAGCGAAACAGGGATGGCTAATGAAAAACTGTTTTTT. Amino acids: CASSETGMANEKLFF. The chain couples TRBV11-2 to TRBJ1-4; D possibly corresponds to TRBD1 (6 bases). The V gene lost 5 bases and the J gene lost 3 bases, with 13 bases spanning the gap. This CDR3 is built from 15 residues. CDR1 is SGHAT, CDR2 FQNNGV, per germline.

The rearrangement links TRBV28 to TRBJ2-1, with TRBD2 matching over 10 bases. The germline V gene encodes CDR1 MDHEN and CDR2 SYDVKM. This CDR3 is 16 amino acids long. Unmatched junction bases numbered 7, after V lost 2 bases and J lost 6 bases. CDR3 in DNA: TGTGCCAGCAGTTTAATAACTAGCGGGAACATCAATGAGCAGTTCTTC. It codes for CASSLITSGNINEQFF.

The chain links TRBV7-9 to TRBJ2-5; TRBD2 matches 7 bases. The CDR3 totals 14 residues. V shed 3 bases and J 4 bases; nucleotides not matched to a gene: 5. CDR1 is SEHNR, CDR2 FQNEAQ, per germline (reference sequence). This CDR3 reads CASSLGGSPETQYF. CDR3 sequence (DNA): TGTGCCAGCAGCTTGGGGGGGAGCCCAGAGACCCAGTACTTC.

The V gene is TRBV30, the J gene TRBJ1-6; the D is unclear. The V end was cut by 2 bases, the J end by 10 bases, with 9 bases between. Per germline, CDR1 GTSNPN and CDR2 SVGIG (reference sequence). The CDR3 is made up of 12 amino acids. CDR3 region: CAWSNRESPLHF. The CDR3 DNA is TGTGCCTGGAGTAATCGGGAATCACCCCTCCACTTT.